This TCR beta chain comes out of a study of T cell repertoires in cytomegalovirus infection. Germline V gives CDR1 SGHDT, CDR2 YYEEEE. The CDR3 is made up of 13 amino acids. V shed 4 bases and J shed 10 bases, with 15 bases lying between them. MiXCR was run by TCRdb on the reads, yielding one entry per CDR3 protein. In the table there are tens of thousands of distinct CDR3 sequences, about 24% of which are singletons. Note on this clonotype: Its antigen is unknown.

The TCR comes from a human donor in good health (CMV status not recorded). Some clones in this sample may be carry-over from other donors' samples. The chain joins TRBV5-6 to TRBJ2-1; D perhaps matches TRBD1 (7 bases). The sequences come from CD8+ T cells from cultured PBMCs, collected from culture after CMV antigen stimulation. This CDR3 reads CASSAGQSGEQFF. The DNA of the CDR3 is TGTGCCAGCAGCGCGGGACAGTCGGGCGAGCAGTTCTTC.